The 21 T cell receptor beta chains listed next were all sequenced from one sample in a study of blood T cell repertoires in COVID-19. Measured with immunoSEQ multiplex PCR; TCRdb has only the in-frame clones, and not every one. The table lists some 320,000 clones, around 87% of them singletons. Sequencing input: peripheral blood. The receptors originated from a woman between 45 and 65 years old who had recovered from COVID-19.

This chain uses TRBV11-2 with TRBJ2-2; TRBD2 matches at 10 bases. The trim removed 5 bases at V and 4 bases at J, leaving 7 bases unmatched. CDR3 length: 16 residues. CDR1 SGHAT and CDR2 FQNNGV come from the germline V gene. This CDR3 reads CASSRLAGALTGELFF. The CDR3 nucleotides are TGTGCCAGCAGCCGTCTAGCGGGAGCCCTCACCGGGGAGCTGTTTTTT.

The genes are TRBV2 and TRBJ1-1; D call uncertain. Germline CDR1 reads SNHLY; CDR2 reads FYNNEI. The CDR3 spans 15 residues. Trimming took off 5 bases at V and 1 base at J, with 14 bases between the two ends. CDR3 loop: CASSLPQTSNTEAFF. In DNA, the CDR3 is TGTGCCAGCAGTCTTCCACAGACATCGAACACTGAAGCTTTCTTT.

Notes on this clone: The final CDR3 position lacks the conserved phenylalanine or tryptophan, pointing to a likely read error. It is unclear where the CDR3 begins or ends on the DNA, so no DNA is shown, and the CDR3 is as TCRdb lists it. The chain combines TRBV19 with TRBJ1-1; the table's D gene call, TRBD1, was not cross checked with the DNA. The CDR3 totals 14 residues, both ends included. The germline V gene has CDR1 LNHDA and CDR2 SQIVND (reference sequence). CDR3 protein: CASSPSRQGRGVGI.

The CDR3 sequence: CASSLSGPHEQYF. Written as DNA, the CDR3 is TGTGCCAGCAGCCTATCGGGTCCACACGAGCAGTACTTC. The rearrangement joins TRBV3-1 (or the pseudogene TRBV3-2) to TRBJ2-7, with D hard to call. Looked up from germline, CDR1 is LGHDT and CDR2 is YNNKEL (reference sequence). CDR3 length: 13 residues. Trimming pared 4 bases from V and 5 bases from J, leaving 12 bases between.

The chain combines TRBV4-3 with TRBJ2-7; D not resolved. Germline V gene lookup returns CDR1 LGHNA and CDR2 YSLEER. The CDR3 contains 13 residues. The ends were cut back, 4 bases at V and 3 bases at J, with 10 bases in the middle. The CDR3 protein is CASSPRQFYEQYF. The CDR3 DNA follows: TGCGCCAGCAGCCCCAGGCAGTTCTACGAGCAGTACTTC.

CDR3 DNA: TGTGCCAGCAGTTCCCTGCGGACAGGCTCCTATAATTCACCCCTCCACTTT. Translated, it gives CASSSLRTGSYNSPLHF. The gene calls are TRBV6-2 or TRBV6-3 and TRBJ1-6; 7 nucleotides agree with TRBD1. The CDR3 runs 17 residues. The junction had 6 bases not matched to a gene; V was cut back by 4 bases and J by 0 bases. The V gene's germline CDR1 is MNHEY and CDR2 SVGEGT.

The rearrangement links TRBV20-1 to TRBJ2-5, with D uncertain. This CDR3 is built from 11 residues. The germline V gene encodes CDR1 DFQATT and CDR2 SNEGSKA (reference sequence). V gave up 6 bases and J gave up 5 bases, with 10 bases separating them. The CDR3 reads CSALYRETQYF. DNA of the CDR3: TGCAGTGCGCTATACCGGGAGACCCAGTACTTC.

V is TRBV5-4 and J is TRBJ2-7; D may be TRBD1 (6 bases). CDR1 SGHNT and CDR2 YYREEE come from the germline V gene (reference sequence). The CDR3 totals 16 residues. V lost 4 bases, J lost 7 bases, and 24 bases lay in between. CDR3 DNA: TGTGCCAGCAGCGACGGATGGGGGCAGGGAATAGGAGAGCAGTACTTC. Residues: CASSDGWGQGIGEQYF.

The rearrangement uses TRBV19 and TRBJ2-7; the match to TRBD1 covers 10 bases. The CDR3 is made up of 14 amino acids. V shed 10 bases and J 3 bases; nucleotides not matched to a gene: 9. The germline gives CDR1 LNHDA, CDR2 SQIVND (reference sequence). For the CDR3, the DNA is TGTGCCACTAGCTACCGGGACAGGGGCTACGAGCAGTACTTC. The encoded protein is CATSYRDRGYEQYF. Filled out from reference TRBV19 and TRBJ2-7, the complete variable domain reads DGGITQSPKYLFRKEGQNVTLSCEQNLNHDAMYWYRQDPGQGLRLIYYSQIVNDFQKGDIAEGYSVSREKKESFPLTVTSAQKNPTAFYLCATSYRDRGYEQYFGPGTRLTVT.

The V call is TRBV4-3, the J call TRBJ2-7, with 8 positions matching TRBD2. This CDR3 spans 15 amino acids. Trimming took 0 bases from V and 4 from J; bases not matched to a gene: 5. Germline values: CDR1 LGHNA, CDR2 YSLEER. The CDR3 loop reads CASSQDRVAGYEQYF. The CDR3 region has the DNA TGCGCCAGCAGCCAAGATCGGGTAGCGGGATACGAGCAGTACTTC.

This rearrangement joins TRBV29-1 to TRBJ1-3; D gene unclear. This CDR3 comprises 12 residues. The V gene's germline CDR1 is SQVTM and CDR2 ANQGSEA. Trimming took 4 bases from V and 2 from J, leaving 6 bases between them. The CDR3 DNA sequence: TGCAGCGTTGGACAAACTGGAAACACCATATATTTT. Encoded protein: CSVGQTGNTIYF.

This chain joins TRBV27 and TRBJ1-1; D is unresolved. The CDR3 extends over 14 amino acids. V shed 4 bases and J shed 1 base, with 10 bases lying between them. Germline V gene lookup returns CDR1 MNHEY and CDR2 SMNVEV (reference sequence). The CDR3 DNA is TGTGCCAGCAGTTGGAGTTACACGAACACTGAAGCTTTCTTT. It yields the protein CASSWSYTNTEAFF.

This chain connects TRBV7-8 to TRBJ1-6; 9 nucleotides line up with TRBD1. The CDR3 runs 14 residues. The J segment lost 9 bases and the V segment lost 5 bases, leaving 5 bases of the junction unmatched. The germline gives CDR1 SGHVS, CDR2 FQNEAQ. As DNA, the CDR3 is TGTGCCAGCAGCGAGGGACAGGGAGGTTCACCCCTCCACTTT. The encoded protein is CASSEGQGGSPLHF.

The genes are TRBV19 and TRBJ2-7; 9 bases match TRBD2. CDR1 is LNHDA, CDR2 SQIVND, per germline (reference sequence). V shed 5 bases, J shed 4 bases, and the junction held 3 bases outside the gene matches. CDR3 size: 13 residues. The CDR3 DNA sequence: TGTGCCAGTAGTTCGGGACTAGCATACGAGCAGTACTTC. It translates to CASSSGLAYEQYF.

The gene calls are TRBV6-5 and TRBJ2-7, with TRBD1 matching over 9 bases. CDR1 MNHEY and CDR2 SVGAGI come from the germline V gene. CDR3 length: 15 amino acids. Trimming cost V 6 bases and J 3 bases; bases outside gene matches: 9. The DNA for the CDR3 is TGTGCCAGCAGCAGTTCCGGGACAGGGAACTACGAGCAGTACTTC. This gives the protein CASSSSGTGNYEQYF.

The chain employs TRBV6-2 or TRBV6-3 and TRBJ1-1; tentatively, D is TRBD1 (5 bases). Germline CDR1 reads MNHEY; CDR2 reads SVGEGT. There are 13 residues in the CDR3. Trimming cost V 2 bases and J 5 bases, with 9 bases left between them. CDR3 protein: CASSYQGWTEAFF. The CDR3 nucleotides are TGTGCCAGCAGTTACCAGGGCTGGACTGAAGCTTTCTTT.

The gene calls are TRBV6-5 and TRBJ1-2; D is perhaps TRBD1 (6 bases). Germline V gene data show CDR1 as MNHEY and CDR2 as SVGAGI. The CDR3 loop spans 14 amino acids. The V end lost 6 bases, the J end lost 6 bases, and 17 bases lay between the germline ends. The CDR3 reads CASRQGVFGDGYTF. CDR3 nucleotide sequence: TGTGCCAGCAGACAGGGAGTATTTGGAGATGGCTACACCTTC.

This chain uses TRBV19 with TRBJ1-2; no definite D call. This CDR3 has 12 amino acids. Trimming shortened V by 5 bases and J by 4 bases, and 8 bases separated the two germline ends. Germline CDR1 LNHDA, CDR2 SQIVND (reference sequence). CDR3 loop: CASSSPVYGYTF. The CDR3 region has the DNA TGTGCCAGTAGTTCTCCTGTCTATGGCTACACCTTC.

The chain has TRBV4-2 and TRBJ1-2; 8 positions match TRBD1. The CDR3 extends over 14 amino acids. The germline V gene has CDR1 LGHNA and CDR2 YNFKEQ. Unmatched junction bases numbered 9, after V lost 4 bases and J lost 8 bases. The CDR3: CASSRNQGAKGYTF. In nucleotides, the CDR3 is TGTGCCAGCAGCCGGAATCAGGGGGCAAAAGGCTACACCTTC.

This chain uses TRBV7-2 with TRBJ1-3, with D maybe TRBD1 (5 bases). The germline V and J ends were trimmed by 6 bases and 9 bases, with 15 bases remaining between them. The CDR3 is 13 residues long. Germline CDR1 is SGHTA and CDR2 is FQGNSA. Here the CDR3 DNA reads TGTGCCAGCAGTGTTGCGGGGGACGGCACCATATATTTT. It specifies CASSVAGDGTIYF.

This clone has a handful of counts. The chain joins TRBV11-2 to TRBJ1-1; D is undetermined. The CDR3 length is 13 residues. The ends were cut back, 4 bases at V and 1 base at J, with 7 bases in the middle. CDR1 and CDR2 (germline): SGHAT, FQNNGV. This chain's CDR3 is CASSSLWNTEAFF. CDR3 in DNA: TGTGCCAGCAGCTCTTTATGGAACACTGAAGCTTTCTTT.